The next 10 T cell receptor beta chains were all read from a single sample in a study of radiotherapy plus CTLA-4 blockade in lung cancer. Sequenced by immunoSEQ multiplex PCR; TCRdb stores in-frame clones only, minus some. The sample has about 47,000 clones; 76% are singletons. Source: peripheral blood, taken from a patient treated with radiotherapy plus ipilimumab. The receptors were gathered from a human donor with non-small cell lung cancer who had stable disease on radiotherapy plus ipilimumab.

This clone appeared once. The chain employs TRBV2 and TRBJ2-3; D is unclear. Per germline, CDR1 SNHLY and CDR2 FYNNEI. V lost 2 bases and J lost 2, with 8 bases in between. This CDR3 spans 14 amino acids. CDR3 DNA: TGTGCCAGCAGTGAAAGTAGGCCCACAGATACGCAGTATTTT. It codes for CASSESRPTDTQYF.

V gene TRBV4-3 combines with J gene TRBJ2-7; D is uncertain. Trimming removed 1 base from V and 6 bases from J, with 4 bases in between. The CDR3 covers 11 residues. The germline gives CDR1 LGHNA, CDR2 YSLEER. CDR3 residues: CASSQAGEQYF. CDR3 coding DNA: TGCGCCAGCAGCCAAGCGGGCGAGCAGTACTTC.

This clone was detected only a few times. The chain carries TRBV27 and TRBJ2-7; maybe TRBD1 (5 bases). The germline V gene encodes CDR1 MNHEY and CDR2 SMNVEV (reference sequence). The CDR3 has 13 amino acids. V lost 3 bases and J lost 5, with 11 bases in between. As DNA, the CDR3 is TGTGCCAGCAGTTTTCGGCAGGGCCACGAGCAGTACGTC. It encodes CASSFRQGHEQYV.

In its sample, this clone was seen a few times. This chain connects TRBV28 to TRBJ1-4; D ambiguous. Germline loops: CDR1 MDHEN, CDR2 SYDVKM. V was shortened by 7 bases and J by 7 bases, with 7 bases between the two germline ends. The CDR3 is 11 residues long. In DNA, the CDR3 is TGTGCCAGCAAACACATTGAAAAACTGTTTTTT. The encoded protein is CASKHIEKLFF.

The J gene is TRBJ2-7, the V gene TRBV7-9; TRBD1 might be the D (6 bases). Trimming took off 7 bases at V and 4 bases at J, with 8 bases between the two ends. Germline V gene sequence: CDR1 SEHNR, CDR2 FQNEAQ (reference sequence). The CDR3 spans 11 residues. The CDR3, as DNA: TGTGCCAGCACTCAGGGGTACGAGCAGTACTTC. It encodes CASTQGYEQYF. Combining the CDR3 with reference TRBV7-9 and TRBJ2-7 gives the whole variable domain DTGVSQNPRHKITKRGQNVTFRCDPISEHNRLYWYRQTLGQGPEFLTYFQNEAQLEKSRLLSDRFSAERPKGSFSTLEIQRTEQGDSAMYLCASTQGYEQYFGPGTRLTVT.

The chain has TRBV9 and TRBJ2-5; 10 nucleotides line up with TRBD2. The CDR3 loop spans 16 amino acids. The trim removed 0 bases at V and 4 bases at J, leaving 6 bases unmatched. The V gene's germline CDR1 is SGDLS and CDR2 YYNGEE. As DNA, the CDR3 is TGTGCCAGCAGCGTAGTAAGAGCGGGGGGGCCAGAGACCCAGTACTTC. It codes for CASSVVRAGGPETQYF.

The rearrangement joins TRBV5-1 to TRBJ1-2; TRBD1 aligns across 8 bases. Trimming cost V 1 base and J 4 bases; bases outside gene matches: 15. The CDR3 sequence is 18 residues long. Germline V gene lookup returns CDR1 SGHRS and CDR2 YFSETQ. The CDR3 DNA reads TGCGCCAGCAGCTTGATCGGGCAGGGGGCGCGACCGTTCTATGGCTACACCTTC. Protein product: CASSLIGQGARPFYGYTF.

The V and J genes are TRBV18 and TRBJ2-1; D gene unclear. Germline lookup yields CDR1 KGHSH and CDR2 LQKENI. The germline V and J ends were trimmed by 2 bases and 8 bases, with 19 bases remaining between them. This CDR3 has 16 residues. The CDR3 DNA is TGTGCCAGCTCACCATCTATGCGGTCTCAAAACGATGAGCAGTTCTTC. The encoded protein is CASSPSMRSQNDEQFF.

The genes are TRBV5-1 and TRBJ1-6; 7 bases are shared with TRBD1. J lost 10 bases, V lost 5 bases, and 6 bases had no gene match. From germline, CDR1 is SGHRS and CDR2 YFSETQ. The CDR3 length is 13 residues. CDR3 in DNA: TGCGCCAGCAGGGGGCAGGGGGGCTCACCCCTCCACTTT. Translated: CASRGQGGSPLHF.

The rearrangement uses TRBV5-4 and TRBJ1-1, with a tentative D call TRBD1 (5 bases). The CDR3 covers 14 residues. The germline gives CDR1 SGHNT, CDR2 YYREEE (reference sequence). Deletions cut 4 bases from V and 2 bases from J, with 12 bases between. The CDR3 sequence: CASSAGGFNTEAFF. For the CDR3, the DNA is TGTGCCAGCAGCGCGGGGGGGTTTAACACTGAAGCTTTCTTT.